This TCR beta chain stems from a study of CD8 T cells in Susac syndrome. The V and J ends lost 4 bases and 4 bases respectively, with 10 bases between them. Germline CDR1 is SNHLY and CDR2 is FYNNEI. The CDR3 consists of 13 residues. Reverse transcription of roughly 0.5 to 1 ug RNA was performed with random hexamers. Amplification of TCR beta CDR3 across 54 Vbeta and 13 Jbeta was performed with immunoSEQ multiplex PCR. TCRdb redid the calling of the immunoSEQ multiplex PCR reads with MiXCR, one entry per CDR3 protein. The repertoire holds around 77,000 distinct CDR3 sequences, with nearly 96% as singletons.

This clonotype was sampled from a human donor with multiple sclerosis. This sequence joins TRBV2 and TRBJ2-5; TRBD1 might be the D (6 bases). Specimen: CD4+ T cells from PBMCs. The CDR3 loop is CASSGSRGETQYF. CDR3 nucleotides: TGTGCCAGCAGTGGTTCCAGGGGAGAGACCCAGTACTTC.